In its sample, the clone carrying this T cell receptor (beta chain) was seen once. Its antigen is not known. This sample stems from a study of cytomegalovirus exposure and HLA in healthy donors. Study-wide background: Unique TCR beta sequences numbering some 110 million came from about 179 million T cells in an earlier analysis.

PCR primers comprised 60 Vbeta and 13 Jbeta primers. TCRdb's copy holds only in-frame clones and misses some; the assay was immunoSEQ multiplex PCR. The data show over 140,000 clones, approximately 82% seen once. Germline CDR1 is SGHNT and CDR2 is YYREEE (reference sequence). This CDR3 comprises 12 residues. Study outcomes and limitations: Per a later analysis, HLA-associated TCR beta chains showed more clonal expansion than other, equally common TCR beta chains.

Sequencing was carried out using PBMCs. The TCR comes from a man aged 25-45 years in good health and CMV-seropositive. The chain uses TRBV5-4 and TRBJ2-5; 8 nucleotides agree with TRBD1. Judging by the DNA end, TRBJ2-7 fits better; the J call may be wrong. CDR3: CASSPTGDEQYF. The CDR3 DNA is TGTGCCAGCAGCCCGACAGGGGACGAGCAGTACTTC.